The 13 T cell receptor beta chains below all came from one sample that was sequenced in a study of T cells after yellow fever vaccination. From the 5' RACE reads, TCRdb called clonotypes with MiXCR, one entry per CDR3 protein. The data hold 620,000 or so distinct CDR3 sequences, with about a sixth observed a single time. The input for sequencing was PBMCs, taken around 5 days after the first yellow fever vaccination. Receptors were obtained from a young man who received the YFV17D yellow fever vaccine.

The V call is TRBV7-3, the J call TRBJ2-5; no definite D call. This CDR3 spans 14 amino acids. Germline V gene data show CDR1 as SGHTA and CDR2 as FQGTGA. V was pared by 2 bases and J by 1 base, with 8 bases between. The CDR3 here is CASSLFGLQETQYF. CDR3 bases: TGTGCCAGCAGCTTATTTGGGCTCCAAGAGACCCAGTACTTC.

The chain's CDR3 is CASSPRGAEDYEQYF. CDR3 in DNA: TGTGCCAGCAGTCCTCGGGGGGCTGAGGACTACGAGCAGTACTTC. The chain recombines TRBV5-4 with TRBJ2-7; D is possibly TRBD2 (7 bases). CDR1 SGHNT and CDR2 YYREEE come from the germline V gene (reference sequence). V dropped 5 bases and J dropped 3 bases, with 18 bases sitting between them. The CDR3 is made up of 15 amino acids. The variable domain in full, with the rest retrieved from reference TRBV5-4 and TRBJ2-7, is ETGVTQSPTHLIKTRGQQVTLRCSSQSGHNTVSWYQQALGQGPQFIFQYYREEENGRGNFPPRFSGLQFPNYSSELNVNALELDDSALYLCASSPRGAEDYEQYFGPGTRLTVT.

The rearrangement uses TRBV6-6 and TRBJ2-3; no clear D gene. CDR3 size: 12 residues. Trimming stripped 5 bases from V and 6 bases from J, with 9 bases between. Germline CDR1 MNHNY, CDR2 SVGAGI (reference sequence). CDR3 residues: CASSPGVDTQYF. The CDR3 DNA reads as TGTGCCAGCAGTCCTGGTGTCGATACGCAGTATTTT.

This clonotype showed up just a few times. V and J are TRBV4-2 and TRBJ2-7; D call uncertain. This CDR3 has 14 amino acids. V was cut by 0 bases and J by 0 bases, with 6 bases left in between. Germline V CDR1 and CDR2: LGHNA, YNFKEQ. The CDR3 loop is CASSQEDGSYEQYF. For the CDR3, the DNA is TGTGCCAGCAGCCAAGAAGATGGCTCCTACGAGCAGTACTTC.

This clonotype turned up a few times. The chain joins TRBV5-6 to TRBJ1-2, with D unclear. Looked up from germline, CDR1 is SGHDT and CDR2 is YYEEEE. V was clipped by 2 bases and J by 4 bases, with 9 bases between them. The CDR3 runs 13 residues. This chain's CDR3 is CASSFRDIYGYTF. Written as DNA, the CDR3 is TGTGCCAGCAGCTTTAGGGATATCTATGGCTACACCTTC.

Only a few counts were recorded for this clonotype. The J gene is TRBJ2-5, the V gene TRBV21-1. TRBV21-1 is marked as a pseudogene. This CDR3 spans 15 amino acids. The CDR3 region has the DNA TGTGCCAGCAGCGAAGAGCCGAGAACGGTCGAGACCCAGTACTTC. Translating it yields CASSEEPRTVETQYF.

Only a few counts were recorded for this clonotype. The chain couples TRBV10-3 to TRBJ2-2; D unclear. Between the trimmed V and J ends, which lost 8 bases and 4 bases, there was a span of 14 bases. CDR1 and CDR2 from the germline V gene are ENHRY and SYGVKD. The CDR3 covers 14 residues. CDR3 sequence: CAIGVGKGTGELFF. CDR3 coding DNA: TGTGCCATCGGGGTAGGAAAGGGCACCGGGGAGCTGTTTTTT.

The chain joins TRBV3-1 to TRBJ2-3; 9 nucleotides line up with TRBD2. The CDR3 runs 16 residues. The V and J ends lost 3 bases and 3 bases, in that order; junction bases with no gene match: 7. The germline V gene has CDR1 LGHDT and CDR2 YNNKEL (reference sequence). The CDR3 nucleotides are TGTGCCAGCAGCCAGCTTCGCGGGGGGGCGACAGATACGCAGTATTTT. The encoded protein is CASSQLRGGATDTQYF.

The chain recombines TRBV20-1 with TRBJ2-1; D not resolved. Trimming removed 3 bases at V and 1 base at J, with 7 bases between. From germline, CDR1 is DFQATT and CDR2 SNEGSKA (reference sequence). The CDR3 is 13 amino acids. CDR3 DNA sequence: TGCAGTGCTAGTCATCGGTCCTACAATGAGCAGTTCTTC. Translating it yields CSASHRSYNEQFF.

This clonotype came up a few times. CDR3 DNA sequence: TGTGCCAGCAAGAAGAAGGGGGCTGGGGAAAAACTGTTTTTT. Translation gives CASKKKGAGEKLFF. The chain recombines TRBV6-1 with TRBJ1-4; TRBD1 aligns across 7 bases. CDR3 length: 14 residues. Germline V CDR1 and CDR2: MNHNS, SASEGT. V dropped 7 bases and J dropped 8; count of bases not matched to a gene: 10.

This clonotype was observed a few times. The V call is TRBV6-1, the J call TRBJ2-4, with no clear D. Germline V gene sequence: CDR1 MNHNS, CDR2 SASEGT. This CDR3 is 15 amino acids long. Deletions cut 6 bases from V and 6 bases from J, with 18 bases between. The CDR3 region is CASRPTLERSNIQYF. DNA for the CDR3: TGTGCCAGCAGACCCACCTTGGAGCGATCAAACATTCAGTACTTC.

This clonotype was seen only a few times. The CDR3 loop reads CASSVFSNQPQHF. CDR3 nucleotide sequence: TGTGCCAGTAGCGTCTTTAGCAATCAGCCCCAGCATTTT. The rearrangement links TRBV19 to TRBJ1-5; no firm D call. Germline values: CDR1 LNHDA, CDR2 SQIVND (reference sequence). Trimming removed 6 bases at V and 0 bases at J, with 6 bases between. This CDR3 has 13 residues. Looking up the rest from reference TRBV19 and TRBJ1-5 gives the full variable domain: DGGITQSPKYLFRKEGQNVTLSCEQNLNHDAMYWYRQDPGQGLRLIYYSQIVNDFQKGDIAEGYSVSREKKESFPLTVTSAQKNPTAFYLCASSVFSNQPQHFGDGTRLSIL.

This clonotype was counted ten times or more. V and J are TRBV6-6 and TRBJ2-5; D uncertain. This CDR3 comprises 12 residues. Looked up from germline, CDR1 is MNHNY and CDR2 is SVGAGI (reference sequence). Trimming pared 6 bases from V and 4 bases from J, leaving 9 bases between. CDR3 region: CASSQDSETQYF. The CDR3 nucleotides read TGTGCCAGCAGCCAAGACTCAGAGACCCAGTACTTC.